These 29 T cell receptor beta chains were all obtained from the same sample, sequenced in a study of cytomegalovirus exposure and HLA in healthy donors. The primer mix had 60 Vbeta and 13 Jbeta primers. Produced via immunoSEQ multiplex PCR; TCRdb's table is partial and in-frame only. The sample has some 82,000 clones. The specimen sequenced was PBMCs. These receptors came from a woman aged 25 to 39 in good health and CMV-seronegative.

CDR3 sequence (DNA): TGTGCCTGGTCACTAGCCTTGTTCCCCGGGGAGCTGTTTTTT. Amino acid sequence: CAWSLALFPGELFF. V is TRBV30 and J is TRBJ2-2; D possibly corresponds to TRBD2 (6 bases). Germline-derived CDR1 and CDR2 are GTSNPN and SVGIG (reference sequence). The CDR3 is 14 amino acids. V lost 5 bases and J 6 bases, leaving 16 bases between the germline ends.

The chain carries TRBV19 and TRBJ1-1, with D tentatively TRBD1 (5 bases). From germline, CDR1 is LNHDA and CDR2 SQIVND (reference sequence). The ends were cut back, 3 bases at V and 8 bases at J, with 7 bases in the middle. This CDR3 is built from 11 residues. The CDR3 here is CASSMGQEAFF. As DNA, the CDR3 is TGTGCCAGTAGTATGGGGCAGGAAGCTTTCTTT.

This chain links TRBV4-1 with TRBJ2-7, with a weak D call TRBD2 (6 bases). V lost 1 base and J lost 9, with 19 bases in between. Looked up from germline, CDR1 is MGHRA and CDR2 is YSYEKL. The CDR3 length is 15 residues. CDR3 nucleotides: TGCGCCAGCAGCCAAGGACTTGCGGGGCGGCTAGGGCAGTACTTC. As protein: CASSQGLAGRLGQYF.

The CDR3 nucleotides are TGTGCCAGCAGTTTGACACCTACCTACGAGCAGTACTTC. This translates into CASSLTPTYEQYF. The rearrangement uses TRBV27 and TRBJ2-7, with D unresolved. Per germline, CDR1 MNHEY and CDR2 SMNVEV (reference sequence). The CDR3 is 13 amino acids. V was cut by 3 bases and J by 2 bases, with 8 bases left in between.

V and J are TRBV2 and TRBJ2-1; 8 nucleotides match TRBD1. This CDR3 has 15 residues. Trimming cost V 6 bases and J 7 bases; bases outside gene matches: 11. CDR1 and CDR2 from the germline V gene are SNHLY and FYNNEI. CDR3 residues: CASRGEPGGKNEQFF. The CDR3 bases are TGTGCCAGCAGGGGGGAGCCAGGGGGCAAAAATGAGCAGTTCTTC. The variable domain in full, completed from reference TRBV2 and TRBJ2-1, reads EPEVTQTPSHQVTQMGQEVILRCVPISNHLYFYWYRQILGQKVEFLVSFYNNEISEKSEIFDDQFSVERPDGSNFTLKIRSTKLEDSAMYFCASRGEPGGKNEQFFGPGTRLTVL.

The chain employs TRBV5-1 and TRBJ1-4; a possible D gene is TRBD1 (6 bases). Per the germline V gene, CDR1 is SGHRS and CDR2 is YFSETQ. V was shortened by 4 bases and J by 7 bases, with 20 bases between the two germline ends. CDR3 length equals 16 residues. CDR3: CASSRSVQGVGEKLFF. In DNA, the CDR3 is TGCGCCAGCAGCAGATCAGTACAGGGAGTAGGTGAAAAACTGTTTTTT.

The rearrangement joins TRBV30 to TRBJ1-1; no clear D. CDR1 GTSNPN and CDR2 SVGIG come from the germline V gene (reference sequence). V gave up 7 bases and J gave up 1 base, with 10 bases separating them. The CDR3 totals 12 residues. The CDR3 loop reads CALRPRNTEAFF. The CDR3 DNA reads TGTGCCTTGAGACCGAGGAACACTGAAGCTTTCTTT.

The chain has TRBV13 and TRBJ1-1; 7 bases agree with TRBD1. The CDR3 is 13 amino acids. The ends lost 8 bases at V and 4 bases at J; junction bases unmatched: 7. In germline, CDR1 is PRHDT, CDR2 FYEKMQ (reference sequence). DNA of the CDR3: TGTGCCAGCGGTACCTACAGGGGCACTGAAGCTTTCTTT. Protein product: CASGTYRGTEAFF.

In the case of this clone: At one end the junction does not follow the germline gene, possibly because of a read error. The same CDR3 arises from other DNA sequences in this sample as well. The rearrangement joins TRBV30 to TRBJ1-1; D is undetermined. The CDR3 loop spans 11 amino acids. The germline V gene encodes CDR1 GTSNPN and CDR2 SVGIG (reference sequence). CDR3 nucleotide sequence: TGTGCCTGGAGGTCAAACACCGAAGCTTTCTTT. Its protein is CAWRSNTEAFF.

The gene calls are TRBV15 and TRBJ2-7, with D uncertain. With 0 bases removed from V and 4 bases from J, the gap between germline ends came to 19 bases. Germline V gives CDR1 LNHNV, CDR2 YYDKDF (reference sequence). This CDR3 is 17 amino acids long. The DNA of the CDR3 is TGTGCCACCAGCAGAGATCTTAGCTCGACGCTACAATACGAGCAGTACTTC. As protein: CATSRDLSSTLQYEQYF.

This chain connects TRBV19 to TRBJ1-1; D is ambiguous. Germline assignment: CDR1 LNHDA and CDR2 SQIVND (reference sequence). V dropped 8 bases and J dropped 1 base, with 14 bases sitting between them. This CDR3 has 14 residues. The CDR3 DNA sequence: TGTGCCAGTCTTGTAGAAATTCGGAACACTGAAGCTTTCTTT. It yields the protein CASLVEIRNTEAFF.

The chain recombines TRBV11-2 with TRBJ2-7, with 9 positions matching TRBD1. Germline values: CDR1 SGHAT, CDR2 FQNNGV. This CDR3 has 15 amino acids. J lost 3 bases, V lost 2 bases, and 5 bases had no gene match. In nucleotides, the CDR3 is TGTGCCAGCAGCTTACCGGGACAGGGAAGCTACGAGCAGTACTTC. Amino acids: CASSLPGQGSYEQYF.

The J gene is TRBJ1-3, the V gene TRBV19; a possible D gene is TRBD1 (6 bases). The V end was cut by 5 bases, the J end by 0 bases, with 11 bases between. This CDR3 comprises 15 residues. The V gene's germline CDR1 is LNHDA and CDR2 SQIVND (reference sequence). The CDR3 loop is CASSRGQNSGNTIYF. The CDR3 nucleotides are TGTGCCAGTAGTCGTGGACAGAACTCTGGAAACACCATATATTTT.

The CDR3 is CASSQDTLGAGRIYEQYF. The DNA for the CDR3 is TGCGCCAGCAGCCAAGATACACTTGGGGCGGGGCGGATCTACGAGCAGTACTTC. The chain carries TRBV4-1 and TRBJ2-7, with a tentative D call TRBD2 (6 bases). CDR1 MGHRA and CDR2 YSYEKL come from the germline V gene. V lost 0 bases and J 3 bases, leaving 21 bases between the germline ends. The CDR3 runs 18 residues.

V gene TRBV30 combines with J gene TRBJ2-1; 10 nucleotides agree with TRBD2. The CDR3 totals 15 residues. The junction had 8 bases not matched to a gene; V was cut back by 3 bases and J by 6 bases. Germline assignment: CDR1 GTSNPN and CDR2 SVGIG (reference sequence). The DNA for the CDR3 is TGTGCCTGGAGATTCCTAGCGGGAGTGGGCAATGAGCAGTTCTTC. It codes for CAWRFLAGVGNEQFF.

The genes are TRBV6-6 and TRBJ1-6; D gene unclear. The V end lost 5 bases, the J end lost 9 bases, and 8 bases lay between the germline ends. The CDR3 has 12 residues. Germline V gene sequence: CDR1 MNHNY, CDR2 SVGAGI (reference sequence). CDR3 DNA sequence: TGTGCCAGCAGTAAGAAGAGTTCACCCCTCCACTTT. The encoded protein is CASSKKSSPLHF.

This rearrangement joins TRBV19 to TRBJ1-5, with 7 bases lining up with TRBD1. The junction had 5 bases not matched to a gene; V was cut back by 8 bases and J by 1 base. CDR1 and CDR2 (germline): LNHDA, SQIVND (reference sequence). This CDR3 is built from 14 residues. The CDR3 loop is CASGTALSNQPQHF. The CDR3 coding sequence is TGTGCCAGTGGGACAGCTCTAAGCAATCAGCCCCAGCATTTT. Filled out from reference TRBV19 and TRBJ1-5, the complete variable domain reads DGGITQSPKYLFRKEGQNVTLSCEQNLNHDAMYWYRQDPGQGLRLIYYSQIVNDFQKGDIAEGYSVSREKKESFPLTVTSAQKNPTAFYLCASGTALSNQPQHFGDGTRLSIL.

The chain has TRBV30 and TRBJ2-7; 11 nucleotides match TRBD2. The CDR3 spans 18 residues. The V gene end was trimmed by 2 bases and the J gene end by 7 bases; junction bases not matched to a gene: 19. The germline V gene has CDR1 GTSNPN and CDR2 SVGIG (reference sequence). As DNA, the CDR3 is TGTGCCTGGAGTCCCCCGAGGGGGCTAGCGGGGGGCCTAGGGGAGCAGTACTTC. It codes for CAWSPPRGLAGGLGEQYF.

The chain has TRBV5-1 and TRBJ1-2; D remains unclear. CDR1 is SGHRS, CDR2 YFSETQ, per germline. The CDR3 has 14 residues. Trimming cost V 4 bases and J 2 bases, with 12 bases left between them. CDR3 amino acids: CASSPQAENYGYTF. CDR3 nucleotides: TGCGCCAGCAGCCCCCAGGCTGAGAACTATGGCTACACCTTC.

The gene calls are TRBV19 and TRBJ2-3, with TRBD2 identical over 7 bases. CDR3 length: 16 amino acids. V trimming: 3 bases; J trimming: 2 bases; junction bases outside the gene matches: 8. Per the germline V gene, CDR1 is LNHDA and CDR2 is SQIVND (reference sequence). Here the CDR3 DNA reads TGTGCCAGTAGTATCCATCTAGCGGCCTTCACAGATACGCAGTATTTT. As protein: CASSIHLAAFTDTQYF.

V and J are TRBV5-4 and TRBJ2-3; a possible D gene is TRBD2 (6 bases). The CDR3 sequence is 14 residues long. V lost 4 bases to trimming and J lost 6 bases, with 15 bases between them. Germline V lookup: CDR1 SGHNT, CDR2 YYREEE (reference sequence). For the CDR3, the DNA is TGTGCCAGCAGCATCCCCGGGGGATCCGATACGCAGTATTTT. Encoded protein: CASSIPGGSDTQYF.

The rearrangement uses TRBV7-2 and TRBJ1-2, with a possible D match to TRBD1 (6 bases). CDR3 length: 15 amino acids. Germline V CDR1 and CDR2: SGHTA, FQGNSA. Trimming removed 3 bases at V and 4 bases at J, with 15 bases between. CDR3 in DNA: TGTGCCAGCAGCTTGTCGGTACAGGGACCCTATGGCTACACCTTC. Residues: CASSLSVQGPYGYTF.

The chain joins TRBV6-5 to TRBJ2-7; D is undetermined. The CDR3 length is 14 residues. Trimming cost V 2 bases and J 2 bases, with 10 bases left between them. CDR1 is MNHEY, CDR2 SVGAGI, per germline. The CDR3 region has the DNA TGTGCCAGCAGTTACCAGGCCCGGACCTACGAGCAGTACTTC. Translated, it gives CASSYQARTYEQYF.

The rearrangement links TRBV28 to TRBJ2-5, with D possibly TRBD1 on 6 matching bases. Trimming took 0 bases from V and 2 from J, leaving 7 bases between them. In germline, CDR1 is MDHEN, CDR2 SYDVKM. The CDR3 totals 14 residues. The CDR3 DNA sequence: TGTGCCAGCAGTTTATGGGACAGTCAAGAGACCCAGTACTTC. Translating it yields CASSLWDSQETQYF.

The genes are TRBV5-1 and TRBJ2-7; 9 nucleotides match TRBD2. The V gene end was trimmed by 3 bases and the J gene end by 3 bases; junction bases not matched to a gene: 7. This CDR3 has 15 amino acids. Germline V gene lookup returns CDR1 SGHRS and CDR2 YFSETQ. DNA of the CDR3: TGCGCCAGCAGCTACCTAGCGGGAAGAGACTACGAGCAGTACTTC. It codes for CASSYLAGRDYEQYF.

The chain joins TRBV7-8 to TRBJ2-7; 10 bases are a match to TRBD1. CDR3 length: 15 residues. CDR1 is SGHVS and CDR2 is FQNEAQ in the germline V gene. J was trimmed by 6 bases and V by 4 bases; bases with no gene match: 9. In DNA, the CDR3 is TGTGCCAGCAGCTCCAAAGACAGGGGGCCTAGCGAGCAGTACTTC. Its translation is CASSSKDRGPSEQYF.

CDR3 residues: CASSQDRTHSYEQYF. DNA of the CDR3: TGTGCCAGCAGTCAGGACAGGACTCACTCCTACGAGCAGTACTTC. The chain uses TRBV7-9 and TRBJ2-7, with TRBD1 matching 7 bases. V was pared by 6 bases and J by 0 bases, with 8 bases of the junction left unmatched. The CDR3 covers 15 residues. Germline V lookup: CDR1 SEHNR, CDR2 FQNEAQ (reference sequence).

The J gene is TRBJ1-1, the V gene TRBV30, with 10 bases identical to TRBD1. Per germline, CDR1 GTSNPN and CDR2 SVGIG (reference sequence). The CDR3 length is 16 residues. The junction had 11 bases not matched to a gene; V was cut back by 0 bases and J by 7 bases. CDR3 DNA sequence: TGTGCCTGGAGTGTATCCGGGACAGGGGATCGAGGTGAAGCTTTCTTT. Translation gives CAWSVSGTGDRGEAFF. Full variable domain (remainder filled in from reference TRBV30 and TRBJ1-1): SQTIHQWPATLVQPVGSPLSLECTVEGTSNPNLYWYRQAAGRGLQLLFYSVGIGQISSEVPQNLSASRPQDRQFILSSKKLLLSDSGFYLCAWSVSGTGDRGEAFFGQGTRLTVV.

In DNA form, the CDR3 reads TGTGCCAGCCGGGACAGGGGGTATCAGCCCCAGCATTTT. This codes for CASRDRGYQPQHF. The chain couples TRBV19 to TRBJ1-5, with 11 bases identical to TRBD1. Looked up from germline, CDR1 is LNHDA and CDR2 is SQIVND (reference sequence). The CDR3 is made up of 13 amino acids. Unmatched junction bases numbered 3, after V lost 9 bases and J lost 5 bases.